The 31 T cell receptor beta chains reported below all come from one sample, sequenced in a study of tumour-infiltrating T cells in Burkitt lymphoma. TCRdb's table, derived via immunoSEQ multiplex PCR, lists solely in-frame clones and lacks some. The table lists 14,000 or so clones, 30% of them singletons. Sample: tumor tissue. The receptors shown here come from a human donor with diffuse large B-cell lymphoma.

This clone was seen more than once but under ten times. The rearrangement joins TRBV6-5 to TRBJ1-1; TRBD1 might be the D (6 bases). Germline V gene data show CDR1 as MNHEY and CDR2 as SVGAGI. The CDR3 runs to 12 residues. V lost 2 bases, J lost 5 bases, and 6 bases lay in between. For the CDR3, the DNA is TGTGCCAGCAGTTACACAGGGACTGAAGCTTTCTTT. Translation: CASSYTGTEAFF.

The gene calls are TRBV7-8 and TRBJ2-1; 10 nucleotides line up with TRBD2. Germline V gene data show CDR1 as SGHVS and CDR2 as FQNEAQ. With 6 bases clipped from V and 4 bases from J, the junction kept 15 bases outside the gene matches. This CDR3 is built from 18 residues. For the CDR3, the DNA is TGTGCCAGCAGGCCCGGGACTAGCGTCGGGAGGCGGTACAATGAGCAGTTCTTC. This sequence encodes CASRPGTSVGRRYNEQFF. Looking up the rest from reference TRBV7-8 and TRBJ2-1 gives the full variable domain: GAGVSQSPRYKVAKRGQDVALRCDPISGHVSLFWYQQALGQGPEFLTYFQNEAQLDKSGLPSDRFFAERPEGSVSTLKIQRTQQEDSAVYLCASRPGTSVGRRYNEQFFGPGTRLTVL.

This clone came up a few times. The chain uses TRBV15 and TRBJ1-5; D ambiguous. The germline CDR1 and CDR2 sequences are LNHNV and YYDKDF (reference sequence). The ends were cut back, 5 bases at V and 3 bases at J, with 5 bases in the middle. CDR3 length equals 12 residues. The CDR3 protein is CATSQPNQPQHF. The CDR3 DNA reads TGTGCCACCAGCCAGCCCAATCAGCCCCAGCATTTT.

This clone was seen only a few times. This chain connects TRBV5-1 to TRBJ2-5; 9 nucleotides match TRBD1. The V and J ends lost 2 bases and 5 bases, in that order; junction bases with no gene match: 4. Germline V CDR1 and CDR2: SGHRS, YFSETQ. The CDR3 length is 14 residues. The CDR3, as DNA: TGCGCCAGCAGCTTCGGGACAGGGCTTGAGACCCAGTACTTC. Its protein product is CASSFGTGLETQYF.

V gene TRBV28 combines with J gene TRBJ2-7; 7 bases map to TRBD1. After removal of 4 bases from V and 1 base from J, the junction contained 4 bases not matched to a gene. Per germline, CDR1 MDHEN and CDR2 SYDVKM. The CDR3 extends over 14 amino acids. Here the CDR3 reads CASSYTGVSYEQYF. In DNA, the CDR3 is TGTGCCAGCAGTTACACAGGGGTTTCCTACGAGCAGTACTTC.

This clone was observed a handful of times. V gene TRBV28 combines with J gene TRBJ2-7; the match to TRBD2 covers 11 bases. Germline lookup yields CDR1 MDHEN and CDR2 SYDVKM. The V gene end was trimmed by 5 bases and the J gene end by 5 bases; junction bases not matched to a gene: 8. CDR3 length: 15 amino acids. CDR3 DNA sequence: TGTGCCAGCAGTCTAGCGGGAGGTCTTAGTAACGAGCAGTACTTC. Protein sequence: CASSLAGGLSNEQYF.

Only a few counts were recorded for this clone. This sequence joins TRBV2 and TRBJ2-3, with 7 bases lining up with TRBD1. Unmatched junction bases numbered 5, after V lost 7 bases and J lost 1 base. The germline gives CDR1 SNHLY, CDR2 FYNNEI. The CDR3 has 14 amino acids. The CDR3 region has the DNA TGTGCCAGCATGAGCGGACAGGGCACAGATACGCAGTATTTT. This gives the protein CASMSGQGTDTQYF.

Of note for this clone: This specimen includes other DNA sequences encoding the same CDR3. The CDR3, as DNA: TGTGCCTGGAGCGTCGGGACAGCAGATGAAAAACTGTTTTTT. It encodes CAWSVGTADEKLFF. The chain joins TRBV30 to TRBJ1-4, with TRBD1 matching over 7 bases. Germline lookup yields CDR1 GTSNPN and CDR2 SVGIG (reference sequence). The ends lost 3 bases at V and 6 bases at J; junction bases unmatched: 7. CDR3 length: 14 amino acids.

This clone has only a few counts. The chain links TRBV20-1 to TRBJ1-2; maybe TRBD1 (5 bases). The length of the CDR3 is 11 residues. Germline CDR1 reads DFQATT; CDR2 reads SNEGSKA (reference sequence). The CDR3 loop is CRTDTGYGYTF. The CDR3 coding sequence is TGCAGAACGGACACAGGCTATGGCTACACCTTC.

The table lists this clone with a few counts. The CDR3 sequence is CASSLRENTEAFF. The CDR3, as DNA: TGTGCCAGCAGTTTAAGGGAGAACACTGAAGCTTTCTTT. This chain connects TRBV27 to TRBJ1-1; no reliable D call. Trimming shortened V by 2 bases and J by 1 base, and 5 bases separated the two germline ends. Germline assignment: CDR1 MNHEY and CDR2 SMNVEV (reference sequence). This CDR3 contains 13 residues.

V is TRBV28 and J is TRBJ1-2; 7 positions agree with TRBD1. The CDR3 runs 14 residues. The germline V gene has CDR1 MDHEN and CDR2 SYDVKM. The V segment lost 5 bases and the J segment 7 bases; nucleotides outside the gene matches: 10. CDR3 amino acids: CASSNDRDLFGYTF. The CDR3 DNA sequence: TGTGCCAGCAGTAACGACAGGGACCTATTTGGCTACACCTTC.

This clone has a handful of counts. The rearrangement joins TRBV2 to TRBJ2-5; the D gene is possibly TRBD2 (6 bases). This CDR3 has 14 residues. CDR1 is SNHLY, CDR2 FYNNEI, per germline. The germline V and J ends were trimmed by 4 bases and 5 bases, with 14 bases remaining between them. The CDR3 here is CASSGGVAEETQYF. For the CDR3, the DNA is TGTGCCAGCAGTGGGGGGGTGGCGGAGGAGACCCAGTACTTC. Looking up the rest from reference TRBV2 and TRBJ2-5 gives the full variable domain: EPEVTQTPSHQVTQMGQEVILRCVPISNHLYFYWYRQILGQKVEFLVSFYNNEISEKSEIFDDQFSVERPDGSNFTLKIRSTKLEDSAMYFCASSGGVAEETQYFGPGTRLLVL.

This clone has only a few counts. The chain carries TRBV9 and TRBJ2-5; tentative D call: TRBD1 (6 bases). With 4 bases removed from V and 1 base from J, the gap between germline ends came to 11 bases. This CDR3 is built from 14 residues. Germline CDR1 reads SGDLS; CDR2 reads YYNGEE. This CDR3 reads CASSPGTPQETQYF. DNA for the CDR3: TGTGCCAGCAGCCCAGGGACACCCCAAGAGACCCAGTACTTC.

The chain combines TRBV11-2 with TRBJ2-7; D is perhaps TRBD2 (5 bases). The germline V gene encodes CDR1 SGHAT and CDR2 FQNNGV. Trimming took 1 base from V and 0 from J, leaving 7 bases between them. This CDR3 is built from 14 residues. The CDR3 loop reads CASSLAGGSYEQYF. CDR3 bases: TGTGCCAGCAGCTTAGCCGGAGGCTCCTACGAGCAGTACTTC.

This chain joins TRBV5-6 and TRBJ2-7, with D possibly being TRBD1 or TRBD2 (5 bases each). There are 14 residues in the CDR3. With 4 bases removed from V and 6 bases from J, the gap between germline ends came to 17 bases. Germline V gives CDR1 SGHDT, CDR2 YYEEEE. The CDR3 region is CASSPNTQGPEQYF. The CDR3 DNA is TGTGCCAGCAGCCCGAATACGCAGGGACCCGAGCAGTACTTC.

This clone was counted a few times. The chain links TRBV5-1 to TRBJ1-2, with TRBD1 matching 7 bases. The J segment lost 3 bases and the V segment lost 2 bases, leaving 7 bases of the junction unmatched. Germline CDR1 SGHRS, CDR2 YFSETQ. This CDR3 spans 15 amino acids. As DNA, the CDR3 is TGCGCCAGCAGCTTATTATCCGGGACAGACTATGGCTACACCTTC. The encoded protein is CASSLLSGTDYGYTF.

The V gene is TRBV7-9, the J gene TRBJ2-7, with 7 bases lining up with TRBD2. The V gene's germline CDR1 is SEHNR and CDR2 FQNEAQ (reference sequence). The V segment lost 5 bases and the J segment 0 bases; nucleotides outside the gene matches: 4. The CDR3 is made up of 14 amino acids. CDR3 residues: CASSASGTSYEQYF. CDR3 coding DNA: TGTGCCAGCAGCGCTAGCGGTACCTCCTACGAGCAGTACTTC.

This clone was detected a few times. The chain uses TRBV5-1 and TRBJ1-5; tentative D call: TRBD1 (6 bases). CDR1 is SGHRS and CDR2 is YFSETQ in the germline V gene. CDR3 size: 14 residues. The V and J ends lost 4 bases and 1 base respectively, with 9 bases between them. The CDR3 region has the DNA TGCGCCAGCAGCCCGGGGACAAGCAATCAGCCCCAGCATTTT. Residues: CASSPGTSNQPQHF.

This chain connects TRBV29-1 to TRBJ2-3, with a tentative D call TRBD2 (6 bases). The germline CDR1 and CDR2 sequences are SQVTM and ANQGSEA. Trimming stripped 6 bases from V and 8 bases from J, with 21 bases between. The CDR3 has 14 amino acids. The CDR3 protein is CSVAGLARMGTQYF. CDR3 coding DNA: TGCAGCGTAGCTGGGCTAGCGAGGATGGGTACGCAGTATTTT.

In its sample, this clone ranks as medium-sized (0.01 to 0.1%). This chain connects TRBV5-8 to TRBJ1-5; D is ambiguous. This CDR3 spans 13 amino acids. Germline V gives CDR1 SGHTS, CDR2 YDEGEE. V was cut by 0 bases and J by 4 bases, with 5 bases left in between. The CDR3 DNA is TGTGCCAGCAGCTTGGCCGAAAATCAGCCCCAGCATTTT. This encodes CASSLAENQPQHF.

V and J are TRBV11-3 and TRBJ2-5, with 15 nucleotides matching TRBD2. V was pared by 5 bases and J by 5 bases, with 6 bases of the junction left unmatched. The CDR3 runs to 16 residues. The germline CDR1 and CDR2 sequences are SGHNT and YENEEA. CDR3 in DNA: TGTGCCAGCAGCCCGGGACTAGCGGGAGGCGGGGAGACCCAGTACTTC. Protein: CASSPGLAGGGETQYF.

This clone was counted a few times. The CDR3 coding sequence is TGTGCCAGGGATAATGGCTACACCTTC. Translating gives CARDNGYTF. The chain is built from TRBV30 and TRBJ1-2; D not resolved. Germline loops: CDR1 GTSNPN, CDR2 SVGIG (reference sequence). This CDR3 has 9 amino acids. Trimming took 8 bases from V and 6 from J, leaving 7 bases between them.

The chain is built from TRBV30 and TRBJ2-3; no definite D call. This CDR3 spans 13 amino acids. V dropped 5 bases and J dropped 4 bases, with 13 bases sitting between them. The germline CDR1 and CDR2 sequences are GTSNPN and SVGIG (reference sequence). The chain's CDR3 is CAWGGSSADTQYF. In DNA form, the CDR3 reads TGTGCCTGGGGCGGTTCTAGTGCAGATACGCAGTATTTT. The variable domain in full, completed from reference TRBV30 and TRBJ2-3, reads SQTIHQWPATLVQPVGSPLSLECTVEGTSNPNLYWYRQAAGRGLQLLFYSVGIGQISSEVPQNLSASRPQDRQFILSSKKLLLSDSGFYLCAWGGSSADTQYFGPGTRLTVL.

V is TRBV9 and J is TRBJ2-3; the D gene could be TRBD1 or TRBD2 (7 bases each). This CDR3 has 15 residues. V lost 4 bases and J 7 bases, leaving 19 bases between the germline ends. Germline CDR1 SGDLS, CDR2 YYNGEE. For the CDR3, the DNA is TGTGCCAGCAGCCCCCGTTGGGGGAGGGGGCATACGCAGTATTTT. Amino acid sequence: CASSPRWGRGHTQYF.

Only a few counts were recorded for this clone. This chain connects TRBV7-3 to TRBJ2-1; 7 positions match TRBD2. Germline CDR1 and CDR2: SGHTA and FQGTGA. There are 14 residues in the CDR3. V dropped 3 bases and J dropped 6; count of bases not matched to a gene: 5. The CDR3 loop is CASSLGGLGNEQFF. The CDR3 region has the DNA TGTGCCAGCAGCTTGGGAGGGCTCGGCAATGAGCAGTTCTTC.

The CDR3 region has the DNA TGTGCCAGCACTTGGGGATCTGGGGCCAACGTCCTGACTTTC. This codes for CASTWGSGANVLTF. The chain couples TRBV27 to TRBJ2-6; D ambiguous. The germline V and J ends were trimmed by 7 bases and 1 base, with 8 bases remaining between them. The CDR3 loop spans 14 amino acids. The V gene's germline CDR1 is MNHEY and CDR2 SMNVEV (reference sequence).

This clone was seen more than once but under ten times. The chain carries TRBV30 and TRBJ2-7; 7 bases fit TRBD2. The J segment lost 7 bases and the V segment lost 0 bases, leaving 12 bases of the junction unmatched. Germline CDR1 and CDR2: GTSNPN and SVGIG (reference sequence). This CDR3 region has 15 residues. CDR3 nucleotides: TGTGCCTGGAGTGTACTTGGGGGAGGGCCCGAAGAGCAGTACTTC. Translating gives CAWSVLGGGPEEQYF.

The gene calls are TRBV5-1 and TRBJ2-5, with TRBD1 matching over 7 bases. The CDR3 extends over 14 amino acids. The trim removed 4 bases at V and 2 bases at J, leaving 5 bases unmatched. Germline CDR1 SGHRS, CDR2 YFSETQ. The CDR3 reads CASSMGQLQETQYF. As DNA, the CDR3 is TGCGCCAGCAGCATGGGACAGTTGCAAGAGACCCAGTACTTC.

In nucleotides, the CDR3 is TGCAGCGTTGTGGGGGGAGCGGGAGGGCCTTACGAGCAGTACTTC. This encodes CSVVGGAGGPYEQYF. The chain has TRBV29-1 and TRBJ2-7; 10 bases fit TRBD2. The CDR3 runs 15 residues. With V trimmed by 4 bases and J by 4 bases, 10 bases remained unmatched. Germline V gene data show CDR1 as SQVTM and CDR2 as ANQGSEA.

The chain has TRBV9 and TRBJ2-1, with 9 positions matching TRBD2. Germline V lookup: CDR1 SGDLS, CDR2 YYNGEE. Losses at the gene ends were 0 bases for V and 6 bases for J; bases not matched to a gene: 4. The CDR3 is 15 amino acids. The CDR3 nucleotides read TGTGCCAGCAGCGTAGGGGGACTAGCAATCAATGAGCAGTTCTTC. This encodes CASSVGGLAINEQFF.

V is TRBV7-9 and J is TRBJ1-1; the D gene is possibly TRBD1 (5 bases). Trimming left V 1 base short and J 3 bases short, with 12 bases between. CDR1 SEHNR and CDR2 FQNEAQ come from the germline V gene (reference sequence). This CDR3 region has 15 residues. In nucleotides, the CDR3 is TGTGCCAGCAGCTTAGGGGGTGGGGGGGACACTGAAGCTTTCTTT. Translated, it gives CASSLGGGGDTEAFF.